One sample yielded the 19 T cell receptor beta chains listed below, sequenced in a study of T-cell reconstitution after alpha-beta-depleted transplantation in children. Unique molecular identifiers featured in how the TCRbeta library was prepared. TCRdb recomputed calls from the PCR reads with MiXCR, one row per CDR3 protein. The sample has hundreds of thousands of distinct CDR3 sequences; about 12% are singletons. The sample here was PBMCs, taken before TCRalphabeta/CD19-depleted stem cell transplant. The receptors originated from a girl aged 2-15 years with congenital amegakaryocytic thrombocytopenia, due to receive a stem cell transplant.

This clonotype showed up many times. V gene TRBV12-3 or TRBV12-4 combines with J gene TRBJ1-2; 8 nucleotides line up with TRBD1. The CDR3 is 14 residues long. Trimming removed 5 bases from V and 8 bases from J; junction bases left unmatched: 10. This CDR3 reads CASSPRGQANGYTF. DNA for the CDR3: TGTGCCAGCAGTCCGAGGGGACAGGCCAACGGCTACACCTTC.

This clonotype was picked up many times. This sequence joins TRBV20-1 and TRBJ2-1; TRBD2 might be the D (6 bases). CDR3 size: 15 residues. Per the germline V gene, CDR1 is DFQATT and CDR2 is SNEGSKA (reference sequence). With 0 bases removed from V and 4 bases from J, the gap between germline ends came to 13 bases. The CDR3 sequence is CSARDGREKYNEQFF. CDR3 nucleotides: TGCAGTGCTAGAGATGGCCGGGAGAAGTACAATGAGCAGTTCTTC.

This clonotype was counted a few times. V and J are TRBV29-1 and TRBJ2-7; 14 nucleotides match TRBD2. Germline CDR1 SQVTM, CDR2 ANQGSEA. The V gene end was trimmed by 5 bases and the J gene end by 0 bases; junction bases not matched to a gene: 3. This CDR3 is built from 15 residues. Here the CDR3 reads CSVMGLAGDSYEQYF. CDR3 bases: TGCAGCGTTATGGGACTAGCGGGGGACTCCTACGAGCAGTACTTC.

As to this clonotype: A much larger clonotype is one base distant, so this may be a read error. This sequence joins TRBV29-1 and TRBJ2-3; 13 nucleotides line up with TRBD2. Germline values: CDR1 SQVTM, CDR2 ANQGSEA. The CDR3 is 15 amino acids. The CDR3 loop reads CSVSTSGRLSDMQYF. The CDR3 region has the DNA TGCAGCGTTTCGACTAGCGGGAGGTTATCAGATATGCAGTATTTT.

The sample holds many counts of this clonotype. The chain employs TRBV20-1 and TRBJ1-2; no definite D call. CDR3 length equals 11 residues. Germline assignment: CDR1 DFQATT and CDR2 SNEGSKA (reference sequence). The V gene lost 5 bases and the J gene lost 4 bases, with 8 bases spanning the gap. This chain's CDR3 is CSAGPGYGYTF. The CDR3 DNA is TGCAGTGCTGGTCCGGGCTATGGCTACACCTTC.

In this sample, this clonotype turned up a few times. The rearrangement joins TRBV3-1 to TRBJ2-7, with D perhaps assigned TRBD1 or TRBD2 (5 bases each). Germline V gene lookup returns CDR1 LGHDT and CDR2 YNNKEL (reference sequence). This CDR3 has 15 amino acids. V was clipped by 3 bases and J by 4 bases, with 16 bases between them. In DNA, the CDR3 is TGTGCCAGCAGCCATACCGGGACCACAAATTACGAGCAGTACTTC. The encoded protein is CASSHTGTTNYEQYF.

This clonotype was seen many times. The V and J genes are TRBV20-1 and TRBJ2-5; D is unclear. The CDR3 runs to 13 residues. From germline, CDR1 is DFQATT and CDR2 SNEGSKA (reference sequence). V lost 3 bases to trimming and J lost 0 bases, with 8 bases between them. CDR3 coding DNA: TGCAGTGCTAGTTTGGAGTACCAAGAGACCCAGTACTTC. This sequence encodes CSASLEYQETQYF.

V usage is TRBV5-5 and J usage is TRBJ1-3, with unresolved D. CDR3 length: 16 amino acids. The germline CDR1 and CDR2 sequences are SGHKS and YYEKEE (reference sequence). V was trimmed by 0 bases and J by 0 bases, leaving 10 bases between them. The CDR3 DNA reads TGTGCCAGCAGCTTGGAGGCATGGAGCTCTGGAAACACCATATATTTT. This gives the protein CASSLEAWSSGNTIYF.

This clonotype has a count of ten or more. This sequence joins TRBV6-5 and TRBJ2-7, with D perhaps matching TRBD1 or TRBD2 (5 bases each). This CDR3 is built from 15 residues. The V end lost 4 bases, the J end lost 5 bases, and 18 bases lay between the germline ends. In germline, CDR1 is MNHEY, CDR2 SVGAGI. The CDR3 region is CASSLRDPTLNEQYF. DNA of the CDR3: TGTGCCAGCAGTTTACGGGACCCAACCCTTAACGAGCAGTACTTC.

This clonotype was found many times. V and J are TRBV29-1 and TRBJ1-2; D perhaps matches TRBD1 (5 bases). Deletions cut 7 bases from V and 6 bases from J, with 9 bases between. The CDR3 is made up of 10 amino acids. CDR1 is SQVTM and CDR2 is ANQGSEA in the germline V gene. DNA of the CDR3: TGCAGCGACCTGGGGGATGGCTACACCTTC. This sequence encodes CSDLGDGYTF.

This chain joins TRBV12-3 or TRBV12-4 and TRBJ2-7; D not certain. V gave up 6 bases and J gave up 3 bases, with 9 bases separating them. The CDR3 covers 12 residues. The CDR3 here is CASSNLGYEQYF. In nucleotides, the CDR3 is TGTGCCAGCAGCAACCTAGGCTACGAGCAGTACTTC.

The V call is TRBV7-2, the J call TRBJ2-1; 11 bases fit TRBD2. V lost 8 bases to trimming and J lost 6 bases; unmatched junction nucleotides: 15. Germline V CDR1 and CDR2: SGHTA, FQGNSA. This CDR3 has 17 residues. The CDR3 loop reads CASSRSWGLAVSNEQFF. The CDR3 nucleotides read TGTGCCAGCTCGCGCAGTTGGGGACTAGCGGTAAGCAATGAGCAGTTCTTC. Full variable domain (missing parts from reference TRBV7-2 and TRBJ2-1): GAGVSQSPSNKVTEKGKDVELRCDPISGHTALYWYRQSLGQGLEFLIYFQGNSAPDKSGLPSDRFSAERTGGSVSTLTIQRTQQEDSAVYLCASSRSWGLAVSNEQFFGPGTRLTVL.

The sample holds many counts of this clonotype. The V gene is TRBV20-1, the J gene TRBJ2-1, with 8 positions matching TRBD1. In germline, CDR1 is DFQATT, CDR2 SNEGSKA (reference sequence). The length of the CDR3 is 14 residues. The J segment lost 3 bases and the V segment lost 4 bases, leaving 5 bases of the junction unmatched. DNA for the CDR3: TGCAGTGCTACAGGGGGCGAGTACTACAATGAGCAGTTCTTC. Protein sequence: CSATGGEYYNEQFF.

This clonotype was picked up many times. The chain joins TRBV29-1 to TRBJ2-1; D is ambiguous. CDR1 and CDR2 from the germline V gene are SQVTM and ANQGSEA. Trimming removed 7 bases from V and 0 bases from J, with 13 bases in between. This CDR3 comprises 14 residues. DNA for the CDR3: TGCAGCGCAGGAGAGCTAGTCTCCTACAATGAGCAGTTCTTC. Encoded protein: CSAGELVSYNEQFF.

In this sample, this clonotype turned up many times. The rearrangement links TRBV5-1 to TRBJ2-7, with 9 bases aligning to TRBD2. CDR1 is SGHRS and CDR2 is YFSETQ in the germline V gene. V dropped 4 bases and J dropped 5; count of bases not matched to a gene: 13. The CDR3 has 16 residues. The CDR3 bases are TGCGCCAGCAGCACAATTTCTCCTAGCGGGACCGACGAGCAGTACTTC. This gives the protein CASSTISPSGTDEQYF.

This chain links TRBV20-1 with TRBJ2-3, with 8 bases matching TRBD2. CDR1 is DFQATT, CDR2 SNEGSKA, per germline (reference sequence). The V gene end was trimmed by 6 bases and the J gene end by 4 bases; junction bases not matched to a gene: 18. The CDR3 runs to 17 residues. In nucleotides, the CDR3 is TGCAGTGCCCTGGACGATACCAGCGGGAGAGACGCAGATACGCAGTATTTT. Amino acids: CSALDDTSGRDADTQYF.

V and J are TRBV20-1 and TRBJ2-1; perhaps D is TRBD1 or TRBD2 (6 bases each). The CDR3 has 16 residues. The V and J ends lost 0 bases and 12 bases respectively, with 24 bases between them. Germline V gene sequence: CDR1 DFQATT, CDR2 SNEGSKA (reference sequence). The CDR3 DNA follows: TGCAGTGCTAGAGATCAGGGGACCAGATCTTCGGAGGGGCAGTTCTTC. Its protein product is CSARDQGTRSSEGQFF.

The rearrangement uses TRBV7-2 and TRBJ1-4; maybe TRBD1 (6 bases). The CDR3 has 16 residues. V was clipped by 4 bases and J by 5 bases, with 17 bases between them. The germline CDR1 and CDR2 sequences are SGHTA and FQGNSA. The CDR3 region has the DNA TGTGCCAGCAGCTACCCTAGGACAGATCCAAATGAAAAACTGTTTTTT. Its translation: CASSYPRTDPNEKLFF.

In the case of this clonotype: This sequence may be a read error, since a much larger clone differs from it by one base. V is TRBV20-1 and J is TRBJ2-2; D unclear. V was clipped by 0 bases and J by 12 bases, with 11 bases between them. CDR3 length equals 12 residues. Germline CDR1 is DFQATT and CDR2 is SNEGSKA (reference sequence). The CDR3 DNA is TGCAGTGCTAGAGATCTTCTTGGGAAGCTGTTTTTT. Encoded protein: CSARDLLGKLFF.